This is a list of T cell receptor beta chains from one sample in a study of T cell repertoires in cytomegalovirus infection. A single record per CDR3 protein comes from TCRdb applying MiXCR to the reads. Of 150,000 to 200,000 distinct CDR3 sequences listed, approximately 19% were seen once; the top ten hold 2.5% to 3%. Sequences were obtained from PBMCs. All receptors come from a human donor in good health (CMV status not recorded). Some clones in this sample may be carry-over from other donors' samples. CDR3s include the opening cysteine and the closing phenylalanine or tryptophan. Each record gives: D gene, J gene, V gene, clone size, CDR3 DNA, CDR3 protein. The D gene is left open where the match is weak. The size of a clone is reported for some rows only, either as once, few or many, or as a class for expanded clones.

d_gene: -; j_gene: TRBJ2-7; v_gene: TRBV6-1; abundance: few; CDR3nt: TGTGCCAGCATGGGCGGGATCTACGAGCAGTACTTC; CDR3aa: CASMGGIYEQYF
d_gene: TRBD1; j_gene: TRBJ2-7; v_gene: TRBV5-1; abundance: few; CDR3nt: TGCGCCAGCAGCTCCCTTACAGGGGTCCTATACGAGCAGTACTTC; CDR3aa: CASSSLTGVLYEQYF
d_gene: -; j_gene: TRBJ2-3; v_gene: TRBV5-5; abundance: -; CDR3nt: TGTGCCAGCAGGCCCGTCCCAACCGAAGATACGCAGTATTTT; CDR3aa: CASRPVPTEDTQYF
d_gene: -; j_gene: TRBJ2-5; v_gene: TRBV7-8; abundance: few; CDR3nt: TGTGCCAGCAGCTTAATGGCCAGGGATCAAGAGACCCAGTACTTC; CDR3aa: CASSLMARDQETQYF
d_gene: -; j_gene: TRBJ2-7; v_gene: TRBV2; abundance: -; CDR3nt: TGTGCCAGCAGTGAATGGACTGTGGGTACCGAGCAGTACTTC; CDR3aa: CASSEWTVGTEQYF
d_gene: -; j_gene: TRBJ2-5; v_gene: TRBV12-3/TRBV12-4; abundance: few; CDR3nt: TGTGCCAGCAGTCCCCGCGCGGGTTCCCAGTACTTC; CDR3aa: CASSPRAGSQYF
d_gene: -; j_gene: TRBJ1-2; v_gene: TRBV12-3/TRBV12-4; abundance: -; CDR3nt: TGTGCCAGCTTCCTTAGTACGGGGGGCGACTATGGCTACACCTTC; CDR3aa: CASFLSTGGDYGYTF
d_gene: TRBD2; j_gene: TRBJ2-1; v_gene: TRBV5-4; abundance: few; CDR3nt: TGTGCCAGTAGCTTGGAGGCTAGCGGGAGTAGATCCCACAATGAGCAGTTCTTC; CDR3aa: CASSLEASGSRSHNEQFF
d_gene: -; j_gene: TRBJ1-5; v_gene: TRBV7-2; abundance: many; CDR3nt: TGTGCCAGCAGCTTATCAGGGAATCGCGGCAATCAGCCCCAGCATTTT; CDR3aa: CASSLSGNRGNQPQHF
d_gene: TRBD1; j_gene: TRBJ1-1; v_gene: TRBV6-1; abundance: few; CDR3nt: TGTGCCAGCAGTGGGACAGGGCGGACTGAAGCTTTCTTT; CDR3aa: CASSGTGRTEAFF
d_gene: -; j_gene: TRBJ1-2; v_gene: TRBV5-6; abundance: few; CDR3nt: TGTGCCAGCAGCTCTTCAGGGGAAGCCTATGGCTACACCTTC; CDR3aa: CASSSSGEAYGYTF
d_gene: -; j_gene: TRBJ1-5; v_gene: TRBV7-2; abundance: many; CDR3nt: TGTGCCAGCAGCTTAGCTCCCGCTGGCAATCAGCCCCAGCATTTT; CDR3aa: CASSLAPAGNQPQHF
d_gene: -; j_gene: TRBJ2-2; v_gene: TRBV11-2; abundance: medium-sized; CDR3nt: TGTGCCAGCAGCTTAGATCTATCCGGGGAGCTGTTTTTT; CDR3aa: CASSLDLSGELFF
d_gene: -; j_gene: TRBJ1-1; v_gene: TRBV7-9; abundance: many; CDR3nt: TGTGCCATCGCCGGTCGGAGCACTGAAGCTTTCTTT; CDR3aa: CAIAGRSTEAFF
d_gene: TRBD2; j_gene: TRBJ2-1; v_gene: TRBV3-1; abundance: once; CDR3nt: TGTGCCAGCAGCCCGCCTAGCGGGGGGGCCCTGAATGAGCAGTTCTTC; CDR3aa: CASSPPSGGALNEQFF
d_gene: -; j_gene: TRBJ1-1; v_gene: TRBV5-1; abundance: -; CDR3nt: TGCGCCAGCAGCTTGGGAGACGGAGCCCTGAACACTGAAGCTTTCTTT; CDR3aa: CASSLGDGALNTEAFF
d_gene: -; j_gene: TRBJ1-1; v_gene: TRBV18; abundance: -; CDR3nt: TGTGCCAGCTCACCACAGGGTTTGAACACTGAAGCTTTCTTT; CDR3aa: CASSPQGLNTEAFF
d_gene: -; j_gene: TRBJ2-5; v_gene: TRBV7-8; abundance: many; CDR3nt: TGTGCCAGCAGCCCCACGGGGGCGGGGGCATCTGGCGGAAAGACCCAGTACTTC; CDR3aa: CASSPTGAGASGGKTQYF
d_gene: -; j_gene: TRBJ2-7; v_gene: TRBV20-1; abundance: -; CDR3nt: TGCAGTGCTAGCTCCCCGGACCGAAGCTCCTACGAGCAGTACTTC; CDR3aa: CSASSPDRSSYEQYF
d_gene: TRBD1; j_gene: TRBJ2-7; v_gene: TRBV12-3/TRBV12-4; abundance: few; CDR3nt: TGTGCCAGCAGTCCGACAGGGGGCCCCCACGAGCAGTACTTC; CDR3aa: CASSPTGGPHEQYF
d_gene: TRBD1; j_gene: TRBJ2-3; v_gene: TRBV28; abundance: -; CDR3nt: TGTGCCAGCACCAGGGACAGGGCTAGCACAGATACGCAGTATTTT; CDR3aa: CASTRDRASTDTQYF
d_gene: TRBD1; j_gene: TRBJ1-4; v_gene: TRBV11-2; abundance: -; CDR3nt: TGTGCCAGCAGCTCAACCGGGACAGGGGTATCCCGGCTGTTTTTT; CDR3aa: CASSSTGTGVSRLFF
d_gene: -; j_gene: TRBJ1-3; v_gene: TRBV20-1; abundance: -; CDR3nt: TGCAGTGCTAGAGACTTTGGCAGGGAGGCTGGAAACACCATATATTTT; CDR3aa: CSARDFGREAGNTIYF
d_gene: TRBD1; j_gene: TRBJ1-2; v_gene: TRBV11-2; abundance: few; CDR3nt: TGTGCCAGCAGCTCCCCGGGACAGGGGGTCCCCGTTGATGGCTACACCTTC; CDR3aa: CASSSPGQGVPVDGYTF
d_gene: TRBD1; j_gene: TRBJ1-5; v_gene: TRBV7-2; abundance: -; CDR3nt: TGTGCCAGCAGTGTGGTCAGGGGGCGGCTACAGCCCCAGCATTTT; CDR3aa: CASSVVRGRLQPQHF
d_gene: -; j_gene: TRBJ2-7; v_gene: TRBV11-3; abundance: many; CDR3nt: TGTGCCAGCAGCCCTACTCCTTCCTACGAGCAGTACTTC; CDR3aa: CASSPTPSYEQYF
d_gene: -; j_gene: TRBJ2-7; v_gene: TRBV6-8; abundance: -; CDR3nt: TGTGCCGTCGGATCCGGGAACTCCTACGAGCAGTACTTC; CDR3aa: CAVGSGNSYEQYF
d_gene: TRBD2; j_gene: TRBJ2-1; v_gene: TRBV6-2/TRBV6-3; abundance: once; CDR3nt: TGTGCCAGCGGAGACACCGGGACTAGCGGGGGGGCCCGTGAGCAGTTCTTC; CDR3aa: CASGDTGTSGGAREQFF
d_gene: TRBD1; j_gene: TRBJ1-1; v_gene: TRBV7-2; abundance: few; CDR3nt: TGTGCCAGCAGCCGGAACACAGGGGGAGACACTGAAGCTTTCTTT; CDR3aa: CASSRNTGGDTEAFF
d_gene: -; j_gene: TRBJ1-1; v_gene: TRBV4-1; abundance: many; CDR3nt: TGCGCCAGCAGCCCAGGACAGATGAACACTGAAGCTTTCTTT; CDR3aa: CASSPGQMNTEAFF
d_gene: TRBD1; j_gene: TRBJ2-7; v_gene: TRBV7-2; abundance: many; CDR3nt: TGTGCCAGCAGCTTGCTGGGACAGGGGGCAGGCGAGCAGTACTTC; CDR3aa: CASSLLGQGAGEQYF
d_gene: TRBD1; j_gene: TRBJ2-3; v_gene: TRBV30; abundance: -; CDR3nt: TGTGCCTTGGGACAGGGGGCGAACACAGATACGCAGTATTTT; CDR3aa: CALGQGANTDTQYF
d_gene: -; j_gene: TRBJ1-2; v_gene: TRBV28; abundance: -; CDR3nt: TGTGCCAGCACTCTGACCACCTTCCGGGCAGCAACCTATGGCTACACCTTC; CDR3aa: CASTLTTFRAATYGYTF
d_gene: TRBD2; j_gene: TRBJ2-7; v_gene: TRBV7-2; abundance: many; CDR3nt: TGTGCCAGCACCCAAGGGGGTAGCGGGAGCTCCTACGAGCAGTACTTC; CDR3aa: CASTQGGSGSSYEQYF
d_gene: -; j_gene: TRBJ1-5; v_gene: TRBV6-2/TRBV6-3; abundance: -; CDR3nt: TGTGCCAGCAGTTACGGTAGTCAGGGGTACCAGCCCCAGCATTTT; CDR3aa: CASSYGSQGYQPQHF
d_gene: -; j_gene: TRBJ2-3; v_gene: TRBV6-6; abundance: -; CDR3nt: TGTGCCAGCAGCCGCACCGGGGGCCGCACAGATACGCAGTATTTT; CDR3aa: CASSRTGGRTDTQYF
d_gene: -; j_gene: TRBJ2-5; v_gene: TRBV7-6; abundance: many; CDR3nt: TGTGCCAGCAGACCCGGGGGGCCGGAAGAGACCCAGTACTTC; CDR3aa: CASRPGGPEETQYF
d_gene: TRBD2; j_gene: TRBJ2-7; v_gene: TRBV4-1; abundance: -; CDR3nt: TGCGCCAGCAGCCAAGAGACAGCGGGAGTCTCCTACGAGCAGTACTTC; CDR3aa: CASSQETAGVSYEQYF
d_gene: -; j_gene: TRBJ1-2; v_gene: TRBV10-3; abundance: few; CDR3nt: TGTGCCATGGCTAGTAGTTCAGCCAACTATGGCTACACCTTC; CDR3aa: CAMASSSANYGYTF
d_gene: -; j_gene: TRBJ1-1; v_gene: TRBV11-2; abundance: few; CDR3nt: TGTGCCAGCAGCGCGATCGGGGGGCGAGGAACTTTCTTT; CDR3aa: CASSAIGGRGTFF
d_gene: -; j_gene: TRBJ2-1; v_gene: TRBV6-4; abundance: -; CDR3nt: TGTGCCAGCAGTGACTCAGGGTCTATAGAGCAGTTCTTC; CDR3aa: CASSDSGSIEQFF
d_gene: -; j_gene: TRBJ2-6; v_gene: TRBV6-2/TRBV6-3; abundance: -; CDR3nt: TGTGCCAGCAGTTACAAGGCGTCTGGGGCCAACGTCCTGACTTTC; CDR3aa: CASSYKASGANVLTF